The present T cell receptor beta chain was sequenced within a study of cytomegalovirus exposure and HLA in healthy donors. Study details: The 100 to 150 validation repertoires matched the roughly 670 first-cohort repertoires in platform, a later analysis reported. Regarding the study as a whole: The classifier was said to identify cytomegalovirus status with high specificity and sensitivity. Specific recognition of CMV antigens was confirmed in vitro for a few chains (all CMV-associated). Across donors, most TCRs were seen rarely, yet some public ones were widespread.

Sequenced by immunoSEQ multiplex PCR; TCRdb stores in-frame clones only, minus some. The top ten clones hold about 1.8% of a sample with around 110,000 clones, less than 90% of them seen once. A note on this clone: Its antigen is unknown.

Germline CDR1 reads LNHDA; CDR2 reads SQIVND (reference sequence). J gave up 3 bases and V 6 bases, and 7 bases lay outside the gene matches. This CDR3 region has 14 residues. The V gene is TRBV19, the J gene TRBJ2-7; the match to TRBD2 covers 8 bases. The sample was PBMCs. The TCR sequence derives from a young woman in good health and CMV-seropositive. The CDR3 bases are TGTGCCAGTAGGGCCCCGGGAGGGAGCTACGAGCAGTACTTC. Translating it yields CASRAPGGSYEQYF.